These T cell receptor beta chains were read from a single sample in a study of control samples from healthy donors and cancer patients. Only in-frame clones appear in the TCRdb table, and some are missing; sequencing was by immunoSEQ multiplex PCR. The sample carries some 130,000 clones, over 85% recorded once. Sequencing was performed on blood. Receptor source: a man younger than 35 in good health. The CDR3 runs from the conserved cysteine through the conserved F or W.

v_gene: TRBV2
j_gene: TRBJ1-6
CDR3aa: CASSRQGQVNNSPLHF

v_gene: TRBV11-2
j_gene: TRBJ2-7
CDR3aa: CASSLDLRAGGASYEQYF

v_gene: TRBV12-5
j_gene: TRBJ2-4
CDR3aa: CASAPGGTLAKNIQYF

v_gene: TRBV6-4
j_gene: TRBJ2-3
CDR3aa: CASSDQGMGTDTQYF

v_gene: TRBV5-1
j_gene: TRBJ2-7
CDR3aa: CASSKKDRGLYEQYF

v_gene: TRBV27
j_gene: TRBJ2-2
CDR3aa: CASSPSDRVNTGELFF

v_gene: TRBV9
j_gene: TRBJ1-5
CDR3aa: CASNSGLENQPQHF

v_gene: TRBV6-2/TRBV6-3
j_gene: TRBJ1-5
CDR3aa: CASSYLLGSNQPQHF

v_gene: TRBV7-2
j_gene: TRBJ2-3
CDR3aa: CASSLESGGPDTQYF

v_gene: TRBV7-9
j_gene: TRBJ1-6
CDR3aa: CASSSGDRDGSPLHF

v_gene: TRBV15
j_gene: TRBJ1-5
CDR3aa: CATSTGLIGQPQHF

v_gene: TRBV2
j_gene: TRBJ1-1
CDR3aa: CASSNRGEAFF

v_gene: TRBV25-1
j_gene: TRBJ1-1
CDR3aa: CASSGDLQGRGEAFF

v_gene: TRBV6-5
j_gene: TRBJ1-1
CDR3aa: CASSTLGEAFF

v_gene: TRBV15
j_gene: TRBJ2-1
CDR3aa: CATSSFRGRNEQFF

v_gene: TRBV29-1
j_gene: TRBJ1-1
CDR3aa: CSVEGMADEAFF

v_gene: TRBV6-2/TRBV6-3
j_gene: TRBJ1-5
CDR3aa: CASSYRPGSTFNQPQHF

v_gene: TRBV28
j_gene: TRBJ2-2
CDR3aa: CASSPRASATGELFF

v_gene: TRBV11-3
j_gene: TRBJ2-7
CDR3aa: CASSWGLTYEQYF

v_gene: TRBV14
j_gene: TRBJ1-6
CDR3aa: CASSQDRAALNSPLHF

v_gene: TRBV12-5
j_gene: TRBJ1-3
CDR3aa: CASGSPRTGSGNTIYF

v_gene: TRBV18
j_gene: TRBJ1-5
CDR3aa: CASSSDSNQPQHF

v_gene: TRBV5-4
j_gene: TRBJ2-2
CDR3aa: CASTEGTAIPGELFF

v_gene: TRBV14
j_gene: TRBJ1-2
CDR3aa: CASSQDTYYGYTF

v_gene: TRBV7-2
j_gene: TRBJ1-5
CDR3aa: CASSLVVGNQPQHF

v_gene: TRBV25-1
j_gene: TRBJ1-1
CDR3aa: CASSPRLGLQAAFF

v_gene: TRBV29-1
j_gene: TRBJ1-1
CDR3aa: CSALNRFTEAFF

v_gene: TRBV5-1
j_gene: TRBJ2-5
CDR3aa: CASSLTSGGPPETQYF

v_gene: TRBV6-5
j_gene: TRBJ2-1
CDR3aa: CASIGTGFVEQFF

v_gene: TRBV7-9
j_gene: TRBJ1-1
CDR3aa: CASSLMTVREAFF

v_gene: TRBV3-1/TRBV3-2
j_gene: TRBJ1-1
CDR3aa: CASSQGGRTVNTEAFF